This T cell receptor beta chain derives from a study of cytomegalovirus exposure and HLA in healthy donors. The V gene lost 2 bases and the J gene lost 8 bases, with 16 bases spanning the gap. Germline CDR1 reads MNHEY; CDR2 reads SVGAGI. The CDR3 has 15 amino acids. This clone was seen only a few times. Both 60 Vbeta primers and 13 Jbeta primers went into the PCR. Assay: immunoSEQ multiplex PCR; the TCRdb copy retains only in-frame clones and omits some. The table has tens of thousands of clones, approximately 79% seen once; the top ten hold 8.4%. This chain uses TRBV6-5 with TRBJ1-3; weak D call: TRBD1 (5 bases). This TCR derives from a woman aged 25 to 39 in good health and CMV-seropositive. Material: PBMCs. CDR3 region: CASSYGGTVRDTIYF. The CDR3 nucleotides are TGTGCCAGCAGTTACGGCGGGACGGTTAGGGACACCATATATTTT.